The next 18 T cell receptor beta chains were all read from a single sample in a study of blood T cells in healthy people across ages. A second PCR, run for roughly 7 to 11 cycles, used a sample-barcoded 5' primer plus a J-beta primer mix. TCRdb passed the 5' RACE reads through MiXCR, listing each CDR3 protein once. Here the sample spans about 900,000 distinct CDR3 sequences, around 68% being singletons. Source material: blood. The receptors stem from a man aged 25 to 40 in good health.

This chain links TRBV20-1 with TRBJ2-1, with D perhaps matching TRBD2 (5 bases). The V gene lost 3 bases and the J gene lost 8 bases, with 14 bases spanning the gap. The CDR3 length is 13 residues. Germline V gene lookup returns CDR1 DFQATT and CDR2 SNEGSKA (reference sequence). This chain's CDR3 is CSARGRSGYEQFF. The DNA of the CDR3 is TGCAGTGCTAGGGGTAGGAGCGGCTATGAGCAGTTCTTC.

The CDR3 reads CASMGGVNYEQYF. Written as DNA, the CDR3 is TGTGCCAGCATGGGGGGGGTCAACTACGAGCAGTACTTC. The rearrangement joins TRBV10-3 to TRBJ2-7; 7 bases map to TRBD2. CDR3 length: 13 amino acids. Germline CDR1 and CDR2: ENHRY and SYGVKD. The ends lost 10 bases at V and 3 bases at J; junction bases unmatched: 9.

The V and J genes are TRBV29-1 and TRBJ2-5; TRBD2 aligns across 7 bases. V gave up 4 bases and J gave up 4 bases; unmatched junction bases: 3. Germline V lookup: CDR1 SQVTM, CDR2 ANQGSEA. This CDR3 has 12 residues. CDR3 region: CSVGGLRETQYF. Written as DNA, the CDR3 is TGCAGCGTTGGGGGACTAAGAGAGACCCAGTACTTC.

The chain carries TRBV5-6 and TRBJ2-1; perhaps TRBD1 as D (6 bases). Trimming cost V 0 bases and J 3 bases, with 10 bases left between them. CDR1 and CDR2 (germline): SGHDT, YYEEEE. CDR3 length: 15 residues. In DNA, the CDR3 is TGTGCCAGCAGCTTGGCCCAGGGGAACTACAATGAGCAGTTCTTC. This encodes CASSLAQGNYNEQFF. The full variable domain, rest sourced from reference TRBV5-6 and TRBJ2-1, is DAGVTQSPTHLIKTRGQQVTLRCSPKSGHDTVSWYQQALGQGPQFIFQYYEEEERQRGNFPDRFSGHQFPNYSSELNVNALLLGDSALYLCASSLAQGNYNEQFFGPGTRLTVL.

The chain joins TRBV10-3 to TRBJ1-5; D may be TRBD1 (5 bases). Germline V lookup: CDR1 ENHRY, CDR2 SYGVKD. V was trimmed by 0 bases and J by 6 bases, leaving 12 bases between them. The CDR3 contains 15 residues. CDR3: CAISESGQGGQPQHF. CDR3 coding DNA: TGTGCCATCAGTGAGTCGGGGCAGGGAGGTCAGCCCCAGCATTTT.

The chain couples TRBV5-1 to TRBJ2-7; D is perhaps TRBD1 (5 bases). Germline values: CDR1 SGHRS, CDR2 YFSETQ. There are 17 residues in the CDR3. Trimming removed 0 bases at V and 0 bases at J, with 16 bases between. This CDR3 reads CASSLALEQGFSYEQYF. CDR3 nucleotide sequence: TGCGCCAGCAGCTTGGCGTTGGAGCAGGGATTCTCCTACGAGCAGTACTTC.

This clonotype showed up many times. The chain joins TRBV3-1 to TRBJ1-2; D not certain. This CDR3 is built from 11 residues. V lost 2 bases to trimming and J lost 8 bases, with 6 bases between them. From germline, CDR1 is LGHDT and CDR2 YNNKEL (reference sequence). CDR3 region: CASSQTEGYTF. CDR3 coding DNA: TGTGCCAGCAGCCAAACGGAGGGCTACACCTTC. The full variable domain, rest sourced from reference TRBV3-1 and TRBJ1-2, is DTAVSQTPKYLVTQMGNDKSIKCEQNLGHDTMYWYKQDSKKFLKIMFSYNNKELIINETVPNRFSPKSPDKAHLNLHINSLELGDSAVYFCASSQTEGYTFGSGTRLTVV.

The V call is TRBV4-3, the J call TRBJ2-5, with D perhaps TRBD1 or TRBD2 (6 bases each). Trimming removed 0 bases at V and 0 bases at J, with 14 bases between. The CDR3 runs 17 residues. CDR1 is LGHNA, CDR2 YSLEER, per germline. The CDR3 loop is CASSQDPPGAYQETQYF. The DNA for the CDR3 is TGCGCCAGCAGCCAAGATCCTCCGGGGGCCTACCAAGAGACCCAGTACTTC.

In this sample, this clonotype turned up a few times. This chain links TRBV4-1 with TRBJ2-4; 9 positions match TRBD1. The CDR3 length is 13 residues. Germline loops: CDR1 MGHRA, CDR2 YSYEKL. V trimming: 3 bases; J trimming: 10 bases; junction bases outside the gene matches: 4. In DNA, the CDR3 is TGCGCCAGCAGCCACCGGACAGGGGAGATTCAGTACTTC. Amino acids: CASSHRTGEIQYF.

This clonotype was found a few times. This chain uses TRBV12-3 or TRBV12-4 with TRBJ2-1; possibly TRBD1 or TRBD2 for D (5 bases each). Deletions cut 10 bases from V and 4 bases from J, with 14 bases between. This CDR3 is 13 amino acids long. CDR3 region: CATPGLEYNEQFF. The DNA for the CDR3 is TGTGCCACCCCGGGGCTAGAATACAATGAGCAGTTCTTC.

This chain links TRBV4-2 with TRBJ2-1; 9 bases are a match to TRBD1. Per the germline V gene, CDR1 is LGHNA and CDR2 is YNFKEQ. This CDR3 has 15 amino acids. V shed 1 base, J shed 8 bases, and the junction held 6 bases outside the gene matches. CDR3 loop: CASSQAGTGTYEQFF. CDR3 DNA: TGTGCCAGCAGCCAAGCTGGGACAGGGACGTATGAGCAGTTCTTC.

This clonotype has a single count. J is TRBJ2-5 and V is TRBV7-2, with D tentatively TRBD1 or TRBD2 (6 bases each). Germline assignment: CDR1 SGHTA and CDR2 FQGNSA. The CDR3 is 17 amino acids. The V gene lost 3 bases and the J gene lost 5 bases, with 22 bases spanning the gap. The CDR3: CASSFLVMGGGWETQYF. Here the CDR3 DNA reads TGTGCCAGCAGCTTTCTCGTCATGGGGGGCGGTTGGGAGACCCAGTACTTC. The full variable domain, with the rest looked up from reference TRBV7-2 and TRBJ2-5, is GAGVSQSPSNKVTEKGKDVELRCDPISGHTALYWYRQSLGQGLEFLIYFQGNSAPDKSGLPSDRFSAERTGGSVSTLTIQRTQQEDSAVYLCASSFLVMGGGWETQYFGPGTRLLVL.

The V gene is TRBV12-3 or TRBV12-4, the J gene TRBJ2-1; TRBD1 might be the D (6 bases). V lost 2 bases and J lost 2, with 13 bases in between. The CDR3 runs 16 residues. CDR3 DNA sequence: TGTGCCAGCAGTTTAATAGCAGGGGCACCCTACAATGAGCAGTTCTTC. Protein: CASSLIAGAPYNEQFF.

The rearrangement links TRBV5-5 to TRBJ2-3; 9 nucleotides align to TRBD2. The CDR3 runs to 14 residues. Losses at the gene ends were 6 bases for V and 1 base for J; bases not matched to a gene: 3. Germline V gene sequence: CDR1 SGHKS, CDR2 YYEKEE (reference sequence). CDR3 residues: CASNLAGRTDTQYF. The CDR3 region has the DNA TGTGCCAGCAACCTAGCGGGACGCACAGATACGCAGTATTTT.

This clonotype was counted at least ten times. The J gene is TRBJ2-5, the V gene TRBV11-2; D might be TRBD2 (5 bases). Germline CDR1 reads SGHAT; CDR2 reads FQNNGV. This CDR3 is built from 15 residues. The V end was cut by 5 bases, the J end by 5 bases, with 18 bases between. CDR3 sequence reads: CASSIRTGSGETQYF. The CDR3 DNA is TGTGCCAGCAGCATAAGGACGGGCTCGGGGGAGACCCAGTACTTC.

This sequence joins TRBV7-2 and TRBJ2-5; D assignment may be TRBD1 or TRBD2 (5 bases each). CDR1 is SGHTA, CDR2 FQGNSA, per germline. V was pared by 1 base and J by 4 bases, with 10 bases between. The CDR3 consists of 14 residues. CDR3 sequence: CASSLVRERETQYF. The CDR3 bases are TGTGCCAGCAGCTTAGTCAGGGAGCGAGAGACCCAGTACTTC. Together with reference TRBV7-2 and TRBJ2-5, the CDR3 gives the full variable domain: GAGVSQSPSNKVTEKGKDVELRCDPISGHTALYWYRQSLGQGLEFLIYFQGNSAPDKSGLPSDRFSAERTGGSVSTLTIQRTQQEDSAVYLCASSLVRERETQYFGPGTRLLVL.

This clonotype was seen a handful of times. The genes are TRBV28 and TRBJ2-3, with D maybe TRBD2 (5 bases). Deletions cut 3 bases from V and 2 bases from J, with 12 bases between. CDR3 length: 15 residues. CDR1 is MDHEN and CDR2 is SYDVKM in the germline V gene. CDR3 DNA sequence: TGTGCCAGCAGTTTCACCGGGATACCCACAGATACGCAGTATTTT. This gives the protein CASSFTGIPTDTQYF.

This sequence joins TRBV28 and TRBJ2-7; possibly TRBD1 for D (6 bases). Per germline, CDR1 MDHEN and CDR2 SYDVKM. This CDR3 spans 14 amino acids. Trimming shortened V by 6 bases and J by 1 base, and 13 bases separated the two germline ends. Here the CDR3 DNA reads TGTGCCAGCAGAGTACAGGGAAAGTCCTACGAGCAGTACTTC. This gives the protein CASRVQGKSYEQYF.